This record concerns one TCR beta chain sequence. Its cognate antigen is unknown. Other nucleotide sequences from this sample produce the same CDR3. TCRdb's copy holds only in-frame clones and misses some; the assay was immunoSEQ multiplex PCR. The table includes over 75,000 clones, about 90% detected once. The CDR3 spans 13 residues. Trimming stripped 1 base from V and 6 bases from J, with 8 bases between. Germline loops: CDR1 MNHNS, CDR2 SASEGT. This sample was taken from a study of OX40 agonist ivuxolimab in advanced cancers. Study-level results: The study found that CD8+ T cells averaged more expanded clones than CD4+.

This chain connects TRBV6-1 to TRBJ2-3; D gene ambiguous. The sequence was obtained from an adult with an advanced solid tumor such as melanoma, head and neck, liver or kidney cancer. The specimen was CD4+ or CD8+ T cells sorted from blood, collected in a trial of the OX40 agonist ivuxolimab. In DNA form, the CDR3 reads TGTGCCAGCAGTGAAGTCGTAAGGGATACGCAGTATTTT. Protein sequence: CASSEVVRDTQYF.